This TCR beta chain was found in a study of shared clonotypes between healthy human individuals. Clones were read by immunoSEQ multiplex PCR, and TCRdb kept only the in-frame ones, dropping some. Seen here are some 2.3 million clones, just over 90% observed once, and the top ten hold about 0.37%. The CDR3 is made up of 15 amino acids. The V gene's germline CDR1 is SGHTA and CDR2 FQGNSA. Trimming took off 6 bases at V and 0 bases at J, with 13 bases between the two ends. Overall study findings and caveats: It was anticipated that sequencing depth would influence how many clonotypes donors shared. The small donor group covered limited genetic and exposure diversity. As a rule, naive subsets had a larger estimated richness than memory subsets.

On this clone: Its target is unknown.

The chain links TRBV7-2 to TRBJ2-3, with a possible D match to TRBD1 (5 bases). The receptor's source is a man between 18 and 29 years old in good health. Some clones in this sample may be carry-over from other donors' samples. Sequenced material: naive CD4+ T cells from PBMCs. The subset was: CD45RA+ positively selected. Here the CDR3 reads CASRRGYTSTDTQYF. CDR3 in DNA: TGTGCCAGCAGAAGGGGCTATACCAGCACAGATACGCAGTATTTT.